Listed here are 29 T cell receptor beta chains from one sample, sequenced in a study of blood T cells in healthy people across ages. The use of a sample-barcoded 5' primer and a J-beta primer mix characterized a second PCR of roughly 6 to 12 cycles. Via MiXCR, TCRdb re-called the 5' RACE reads, giving one row per CDR3 protein. The data hold around 800,000 distinct CDR3 sequences, with roughly 26% observed a single time. These data also formed part of another study, on T cells of mothers and their children.

Sequenced input: blood. Receptors originate from a boy aged 10-17 years in good health.

This chain links TRBV30 with TRBJ2-3, with D perhaps matching TRBD1 (5 bases). The CDR3 runs to 16 residues. Germline V lookup: CDR1 GTSNPN, CDR2 SVGIG (reference sequence). Trimming stripped 5 bases from V and 6 bases from J, with 24 bases between. The CDR3 DNA follows: TGTGCCTGGTCCTTCCTTGGGGCACCGGGCGCGGATACGCAGTATTTT. It specifies CAWSFLGAPGADTQYF.

The chain couples TRBV7-9 to TRBJ1-2; no clear D gene. The V gene's germline CDR1 is SEHNR and CDR2 FQNEAQ (reference sequence). V was clipped by 5 bases and J by 4 bases, with 14 bases between them. The CDR3 has 14 residues. CDR3 loop: CASSPNGESYGYTF. As DNA, the CDR3 is TGTGCCAGCAGCCCCAATGGGGAGAGCTATGGCTACACCTTC.

V usage is TRBV12-3 or TRBV12-4 and J usage is TRBJ1-1; 8 bases are shared with TRBD1. The length of the CDR3 is 12 residues. After removal of 5 bases from V and 7 bases from J, the junction contained 3 bases not matched to a gene. CDR3 sequence: CASSDRGREAFF. The CDR3 DNA reads as TGTGCCAGCAGTGACAGGGGCCGTGAAGCTTTCTTT.

V and J are TRBV3-1 and TRBJ2-3; D is perhaps TRBD1 or TRBD2 (5 bases each). Trimming shortened V by 0 bases and J by 2 bases, and 9 bases separated the two germline ends. Germline assignment: CDR1 LGHDT and CDR2 YNNKEL (reference sequence). The CDR3 is 15 amino acids. CDR3 region: CASSQDGTFTDTQYF. DNA of the CDR3: TGTGCCAGCAGCCAAGATGGGACCTTCACAGATACGCAGTATTTT.

This clonotype was counted only a few times. The chain uses TRBV7-2 and TRBJ1-5; D is ambiguous. The CDR3 length is 13 residues. With 2 bases removed from V and 7 bases from J, the gap between germline ends came to 9 bases. CDR1 is SGHTA and CDR2 is FQGNSA in the germline V gene. CDR3 amino acids: CASSLRDLQPQHF. The DNA for the CDR3 is TGTGCCAGCAGCTTAAGGGATCTGCAGCCCCAGCATTTT.

The V gene is TRBV7-9, the J gene TRBJ1-4; possibly TRBD1 for D (5 bases). The CDR3 runs 14 residues. Trimming left V 1 base short and J 8 bases short, with 11 bases between. Germline lookup yields CDR1 SEHNR and CDR2 FQNEAQ (reference sequence). CDR3 residues: CASSLVSWDEKLFF. Written as DNA, the CDR3 is TGTGCCAGCAGCTTAGTGAGCTGGGACGAAAAACTGTTTTTT.

The chain couples TRBV5-4 to TRBJ2-5; 9 positions agree with TRBD1. Looked up from germline, CDR1 is SGHNT and CDR2 is YYREEE (reference sequence). The J segment lost 5 bases and the V segment lost 3 bases, leaving 5 bases of the junction unmatched. The CDR3 totals 14 residues. The CDR3 here is CASSSQGAGETQYF. In DNA, the CDR3 is TGTGCCAGCAGCTCACAGGGGGCGGGGGAGACCCAGTACTTC. The variable domain in full, with the rest retrieved from reference TRBV5-4 and TRBJ2-5, is ETGVTQSPTHLIKTRGQQVTLRCSSQSGHNTVSWYQQALGQGPQFIFQYYREEENGRGNFPPRFSGLQFPNYSSELNVNALELDDSALYLCASSSQGAGETQYFGPGTRLLVL.

The table lists this clonotype with a few counts. V is TRBV30 and J is TRBJ2-1; D is uncertain. The DNA end is a closer match to TRBJ2-7, so the J assignment may be wrong. Germline assignment: CDR1 GTSNPN and CDR2 SVGIG (reference sequence). The CDR3 runs to 13 residues. The CDR3 sequence is CAWSVHREWEQYF. Here the CDR3 DNA reads TGTGCCTGGAGTGTGCACAGAGAGTGGGAGCAGTACTTC.

V and J are TRBV6-5 and TRBJ1-1; D remains unclear. V dropped 8 bases and J dropped 0 bases, with 13 bases sitting between them. This CDR3 is 14 amino acids long. Germline CDR1 reads MNHEY; CDR2 reads SVGAGI. CDR3 loop: CASSLLPVNTEAFF. CDR3 in DNA: TGTGCCAGCTCCCTACTCCCAGTGAACACTGAAGCTTTCTTT.

This clonotype was seen a handful of times. This chain uses TRBV5-1 with TRBJ2-7; 7 bases align to TRBD1. The CDR3 spans 16 residues. CDR1 is SGHRS, CDR2 YFSETQ, per germline. After removal of 3 bases from V and 4 bases from J, the junction contained 13 bases not matched to a gene. CDR3 bases: TGCGCCAGCAGCTCGAGGAACAGGGGTGGTTCGTACGAGCAGTACTTC. This codes for CASSSRNRGGSYEQYF.

The chain combines TRBV3-1 with TRBJ2-2, with D unresolved. The CDR3 has 15 residues. The germline V gene encodes CDR1 LGHDT and CDR2 YNNKEL (reference sequence). V shed 5 bases and J shed 0 bases, with 10 bases lying between them. The CDR3 protein is CASSFLAANTGELFF. The CDR3 region has the DNA TGTGCCAGCAGCTTTCTGGCAGCGAACACCGGGGAGCTGTTTTTT.

The genes are TRBV5-1 and TRBJ1-2; D gene ambiguous. Per germline, CDR1 SGHRS and CDR2 YFSETQ. The length of the CDR3 is 15 residues. V gave up 0 bases and J gave up 4 bases, with 13 bases separating them. The CDR3 bases are TGCGCCAGCAGCTTGGTAGCCGGACGGATCTATGGCTACACCTTC. Translated: CASSLVAGRIYGYTF.

A few counts support this clonotype. The rearrangement links TRBV23-1 to TRBJ2-1; a possible D gene is TRBD1 (6 bases). TRBV23-1 is an ORF, and what it does is uncertain. The CDR3 spans 16 residues. The V gene lost 6 bases and the J gene lost 7 bases, with 22 bases spanning the gap. CDR3 protein: CASSVQGPPTRNEQFF. CDR3 in DNA: TGCGCCAGCAGCGTTCAGGGGCCTCCCACGAGGAATGAGCAGTTCTTC.

This clonotype was picked up many times. The V and J genes are TRBV18 and TRBJ2-7; TRBD1 matches at 7 bases. Per germline, CDR1 KGHSH and CDR2 LQKENI. The CDR3 has 13 residues. With V trimmed by 2 bases and J by 4 bases, 2 bases remained unmatched. The DNA for the CDR3 is TGTGCCAGCTCACCAGCAGGGGGTTACGAGCAGTACTTC. Its protein is CASSPAGGYEQYF.

This clonotype appeared a few times. V gene TRBV11-2 combines with J gene TRBJ1-3; no definite D call. Trimming took 0 bases from V and 0 from J, leaving 6 bases between them. The V gene's germline CDR1 is SGHAT and CDR2 FQNNGV. This CDR3 is 15 amino acids long. As DNA, the CDR3 is TGTGCCAGCAGCTTAGACGGAATCTCTGGAAACACCATATATTTT. This codes for CASSLDGISGNTIYF.

The chain has TRBV4-2 and TRBJ2-7; 11 bases fit TRBD2. The end of the DNA aligns better with TRBJ2-5, so the J call may be wrong. Germline lookup yields CDR1 LGHNA and CDR2 YNFKEQ. CDR3 length: 16 residues. CDR3 in DNA: TGTGCCAGCAGCCAAGCGCTAGCGGGGGGTAAAGAGACCCAGTACTTC. It codes for CASSQALAGGKETQYF.

Only a few counts were recorded for this clonotype. The gene calls are TRBV28 and TRBJ1-5; TRBD1 matches 10 bases. V trimming: 6 bases; J trimming: 1 base; junction bases outside the gene matches: 3. The germline V gene has CDR1 MDHEN and CDR2 SYDVKM. This CDR3 spans 15 amino acids. The CDR3 sequence: CASRDRGTSNQPQHF. CDR3 in DNA: TGTGCCAGCAGGGACAGGGGGACGAGCAATCAGCCCCAGCATTTT.

This rearrangement joins TRBV6-5 to TRBJ2-7; 11 nucleotides line up with TRBD1. The CDR3 has 15 amino acids. Per germline, CDR1 MNHEY and CDR2 SVGAGI. Germline trimming cut 5 bases from V and 3 bases from J; bases unmatched to any gene: 6. The CDR3 is CASSGPGQGVYEQYV. The DNA for the CDR3 is TGTGCCAGCAGTGGACCGGGACAGGGGGTCTACGAGCAGTACGTC.

This clonotype was counted a few times. The rearrangement joins TRBV20-1 to TRBJ1-5; D ambiguous. The CDR3 sequence is 13 residues long. Germline values: CDR1 DFQATT, CDR2 SNEGSKA (reference sequence). The V and J ends lost 0 bases and 10 bases respectively, with 13 bases between them. CDR3 in amino acids: CSARETSGPPQHF. As DNA, the CDR3 is TGCAGTGCTAGAGAAACGAGTGGACCACCCCAGCATTTT.

The rearrangement uses TRBV9 and TRBJ2-1; D is unresolved. The length of the CDR3 is 15 residues. CDR1 is SGDLS and CDR2 is YYNGEE in the germline V gene. Trimming cost V 0 bases and J 5 bases, with 12 bases left between them. The CDR3 protein is CASSVVGLTDNEQFF. The CDR3 DNA is TGTGCCAGCAGCGTAGTGGGTCTCACCGACAATGAGCAGTTCTTC. Looking up the rest from reference TRBV9 and TRBJ2-1 gives the full variable domain: DSGVTQTPKHLITATGQRVTLRCSPRSGDLSVYWYQQSLDQGLQFLIQYYNGEERAKGNILERFSAQQFPDLHSELNLSSLELGDSALYFCASSVVGLTDNEQFFGPGTRLTVL.

This clonotype was observed a handful of times. The rearrangement uses TRBV4-1 and TRBJ2-7; 7 bases are shared with TRBD1. CDR3 length: 16 amino acids. Losses at the gene ends were 3 bases for V and 2 bases for J; bases not matched to a gene: 10. Germline V gene lookup returns CDR1 MGHRA and CDR2 YSYEKL. CDR3 coding DNA: TGCGCCAGCAGCCACCCAACAGGGGTGAGGGCCTACGAGCAGTACTTC. Translation gives CASSHPTGVRAYEQYF.

Regarding this clonotype: Just one base apart from a much larger clone, this may be a read error. The chain uses TRBV12-3 or TRBV12-4 and TRBJ2-1, with D perhaps given as TRBD1 or TRBD2 (5 bases each). This CDR3 has 15 residues. V was cut by 6 bases and J by 6 bases, with 18 bases left in between. CDR3 loop: CASRATGRTCNEQFF. CDR3 bases: TGTGCCAGCAGAGCGACGGGACGGACCTGCAATGAGCAGTTCTTC.

As for this clonotype: Mismatch with germline at one junction end may stem from a read error. The chain joins TRBV7-2 to TRBJ2-7; 10 bases line up with TRBD1. Germline V lookup: CDR1 SGHTA, CDR2 FQGNSA. This CDR3 is built from 16 residues. CDR3 nucleotides: TGTGCCAGCAGCTTAGGGAGACAGGGGGCCTCCTACGAGCGGTGCTTC. This sequence encodes CASSLGRQGASYERCF.

The chain combines TRBV13 with TRBJ1-1, with D tentatively TRBD1 (5 bases). Trimming took 6 bases from V and 2 from J, leaving 13 bases between them. This CDR3 has 14 residues. Germline CDR1 PRHDT, CDR2 FYEKMQ (reference sequence). The CDR3 coding sequence is TGTGCCAGCAGTTTAATGGGGCTCAACACTGAAGCTTTCTTT. It translates to CASSLMGLNTEAFF.

This clonotype was seen a few times. This sequence joins TRBV3-1 and TRBJ2-5, with a tentative D call TRBD1 (5 bases). V dropped 0 bases and J dropped 2 bases, with 10 bases sitting between them. The germline gives CDR1 LGHDT, CDR2 YNNKEL (reference sequence). This CDR3 region has 15 residues. CDR3 loop: CASSQEVRQQETQYF. Here the CDR3 DNA reads TGTGCCAGCAGCCAAGAAGTGAGACAGCAAGAGACCCAGTACTTC.

This clonotype was counted a few times. This chain joins TRBV20-1 and TRBJ2-7; tentative D call: TRBD2 (6 bases). Per the germline V gene, CDR1 is DFQATT and CDR2 is SNEGSKA (reference sequence). The CDR3 is 15 amino acids. V was clipped by 1 base and J by 2 bases, with 15 bases between them. The CDR3 protein is CSARATSPYTYEQYF. In nucleotides, the CDR3 is TGCAGTGCTAGAGCAACTAGCCCTTATACCTACGAGCAGTACTTC.

In this sample, this clonotype turned up once. CDR3 region: CSARDLGALRDTEAFF. CDR3 DNA: TGCAGTGCTAGAGATCTCGGGGCATTGAGGGACACTGAAGCTTTCTTT. The chain links TRBV20-1 to TRBJ1-1; tentatively, D is TRBD1 (5 bases). Germline CDR1 is DFQATT and CDR2 is SNEGSKA (reference sequence). V was cut by 0 bases and J by 3 bases, with 17 bases left in between. This CDR3 has 16 residues.

The V gene is TRBV20-1, the J gene TRBJ1-2; the match to TRBD1 covers 8 bases. This CDR3 has 15 amino acids. Germline CDR1 reads DFQATT; CDR2 reads SNEGSKA (reference sequence). V trimming: 3 bases; J trimming: 7 bases; junction bases outside the gene matches: 13. CDR3 in DNA: TGCAGTGCTAGCGGGCAGGGGGCGCGGTCAGTTGGCTACACCTTC. Protein product: CSASGQGARSVGYTF.

V and J are TRBV24-1 and TRBJ1-2, with TRBD1 matching 9 bases. CDR3 size: 15 residues. V lost 3 bases and J lost 8; bases outside the gene matches: 9. Per germline, CDR1 KGHDR and CDR2 SFDVKD. This CDR3 is CATSDVPQGAEGYTF. Here the CDR3 DNA reads TGTGCCACCAGTGATGTGCCACAGGGGGCGGAAGGCTACACCTTC.